The 24 T cell receptor beta chains below were found in one sample sequenced in a study of cytomegalovirus exposure and HLA in healthy donors. A multiplex PCR was run with 60 Vbeta primers and 13 Jbeta primers. The data were produced by immunoSEQ multiplex PCR, yet TCRdb's version contains in-frame clones alone and is incomplete. The sample includes 100,000 to 120,000 clones, over 70% of them seen just once. Input material: PBMCs. The receptors were sampled from a middle-aged man in good health and CMV-seronegative.

The chain carries TRBV5-3 and TRBJ2-5, with D perhaps TRBD2 (5 bases). TRBV5-3 is an open reading frame, and its role is uncertain. The CDR3 spans 12 residues. The V end was cut by 0 bases, the J end by 7 bases, with 7 bases between. The CDR3 spells CARSLGRGTQYF. The CDR3 nucleotides read TGTGCCAGAAGCTTGGGCCGGGGGACCCAGTACTTC.

V and J are TRBV28 and TRBJ1-5, with 7 bases fitting TRBD1. J was trimmed by 7 bases and V by 8 bases; bases with no gene match: 8. The germline V gene encodes CDR1 MDHEN and CDR2 SYDVKM. This CDR3 region has 13 residues. The CDR3 coding sequence is TGTGCCAGCCTTACAGGGGAAGGACAGCCCCAGCATTTT. Translating it yields CASLTGEGQPQHF.

The sample holds one count of this clone. The V call is TRBV10-3, the J call TRBJ1-2; 7 nucleotides match TRBD1. Germline assignment: CDR1 ENHRY and CDR2 SYGVKD. Trimming took 2 bases from V and 4 from J; bases not matched to a gene: 4. The CDR3 is 14 amino acids. CDR3 amino acids: CAISERQGSYGYTF. CDR3 nucleotides: TGTGCCATCAGTGAGCGACAGGGATCCTATGGCTACACCTTC.

The chain employs TRBV19 and TRBJ2-3; TRBD2 aligns across 14 bases. V shed 6 bases and J 4 bases; nucleotides not matched to a gene: 3. The germline V gene encodes CDR1 LNHDA and CDR2 SQIVND (reference sequence). The CDR3 is 15 amino acids. The CDR3, as DNA: TGTGCCAGTAGGTTGACTAGCGGGAGGGCAGATACGCAGTATTTT. Translating gives CASRLTSGRADTQYF.

The gene calls are TRBV27 and TRBJ2-1; TRBD1 is a possible D gene (5 bases). V was shortened by 7 bases and J by 4 bases, with 14 bases between the two germline ends. The CDR3 extends over 14 amino acids. Germline assignment: CDR1 MNHEY and CDR2 SMNVEV (reference sequence). CDR3 protein: CASTLQGRYNEQFF. In DNA form, the CDR3 reads TGTGCCAGCACCCTTCAGGGCCGGTACAATGAGCAGTTCTTC.

The chain recombines TRBV19 with TRBJ2-7; 8 bases agree with TRBD2. V shed 5 bases and J 2 bases; nucleotides not matched to a gene: 5. The germline V gene encodes CDR1 LNHDA and CDR2 SQIVND (reference sequence). This CDR3 contains 14 residues. The CDR3 sequence: CASSFAGGTYEQYF. The CDR3 nucleotides read TGTGCCAGTAGTTTTGCGGGAGGCACCTACGAGCAGTACTTC.

The genes are TRBV28 and TRBJ1-2, with unresolved D. Germline V gives CDR1 MDHEN, CDR2 SYDVKM. V was cut by 5 bases and J by 7 bases, with 5 bases left in between. This CDR3 comprises 10 residues. CDR3 in amino acids: CASSRSGYTF. The DNA of the CDR3 is TGTGCCAGCAGTCGCAGTGGCTACACCTTC.

V gene TRBV19 combines with J gene TRBJ1-5, with D uncertain. The CDR3 length is 16 residues. Germline lookup yields CDR1 LNHDA and CDR2 SQIVND (reference sequence). V was clipped by 7 bases and J by 5 bases, with 21 bases between them. The CDR3 coding sequence is TGTGCCAGTAAGGCGGTAACGCAAAAAAACTATCAGCCCCAGCATTTT. Translated, it gives CASKAVTQKNYQPQHF.

CDR3 DNA: TGTGCCAGCAGTTACGGCTCTGAAGCTTTCTTT. Protein sequence: CASSYGSEAFF. The chain employs TRBV6-5 and TRBJ1-1; D unclear. There are 11 residues in the CDR3. Germline V gene sequence: CDR1 MNHEY, CDR2 SVGAGI. Trimming pared 2 bases from V and 6 bases from J, leaving 4 bases between.

This clone showed up just once. The chain has TRBV29-1 and TRBJ1-4; the D gene is possibly TRBD1 (5 bases). CDR1 is SQVTM and CDR2 is ANQGSEA in the germline V gene. V lost 3 bases and J lost 8, with 10 bases in between. The CDR3 is made up of 12 amino acids. DNA of the CDR3: TGCAGCGTTGAGGGGCGGGAAGAAAAACTGTTTTTT. It specifies CSVEGREEKLFF.

V usage is TRBV9 and J usage is TRBJ1-1; D is unresolved. CDR1 is SGDLS, CDR2 YYNGEE, per germline. The V end was cut by 1 base, the J end by 4 bases, with 8 bases between. The CDR3 is 13 amino acids. The CDR3: CASSVHDSTEAFF. CDR3 nucleotide sequence: TGTGCCAGCAGCGTACACGATAGCACTGAAGCTTTCTTT.

By sample share, this clone is medium-sized. V gene TRBV6-4 combines with J gene TRBJ2-2; 14 bases are shared with TRBD2. J was trimmed by 3 bases and V by 3 bases; bases with no gene match: 3. CDR1 is MRHNA, CDR2 SNTAGT, per germline. CDR3 size: 17 residues. The CDR3, as DNA: TGTGCCAGCAGTGATCAGGGACTAGCGGGAGACACCGGGGAGCTGTTTTTT. This encodes CASSDQGLAGDTGELFF.

The chain recombines TRBV9 with TRBJ2-2; a weak D match, TRBD1 (6 bases). CDR1 is SGDLS, CDR2 YYNGEE, per germline. V lost 1 base to trimming and J lost 3 bases, with 10 bases between them. There are 15 residues in the CDR3. The CDR3 region is CASSVNRVDTGELFF. Here the CDR3 DNA reads TGTGCCAGCAGCGTAAACAGGGTGGACACCGGGGAGCTGTTTTTT.

The J gene is TRBJ2-3, the V gene TRBV6-5, with 12 bases aligning to TRBD2. This CDR3 comprises 15 residues. The V and J ends lost 6 bases and 5 bases, in that order; junction bases with no gene match: 6. Germline V gene sequence: CDR1 MNHEY, CDR2 SVGAGI. In DNA form, the CDR3 reads TGTGCCAGCAGGAGGCTAGCGGGGGGGGTAGATACGCAGTATTTT. It encodes CASRRLAGGVDTQYF.

Here the CDR3 DNA reads TGCGCCAGCAGCCATGGAACGGACAGGGTTAGGAACGAGCAGTACTTC. This translates into CASSHGTDRVRNEQYF. This chain joins TRBV4-1 and TRBJ2-7, with 8 bases fitting TRBD1. V shed 3 bases and J 5 bases; nucleotides not matched to a gene: 12. The V gene's germline CDR1 is MGHRA and CDR2 YSYEKL. This CDR3 contains 16 residues.

This chain connects TRBV25-1 to TRBJ1-6; TRBD1 might be the D (5 bases). Germline values: CDR1 MGHDK, CDR2 SYGVNS. There are 13 residues in the CDR3. The V and J ends lost 10 bases and 12 bases respectively, with 19 bases between them. The CDR3 loop reads CATRGGVLGPLHF. CDR3 in DNA: TGTGCCACGCGCGGGGGAGTCTTGGGACCCCTCCACTTT.

The chain couples TRBV19 to TRBJ1-3; a weak D match, TRBD1 (5 bases). Deletions cut 5 bases from V and 4 bases from J, with 15 bases between. The CDR3 sequence is 15 residues long. Looked up from germline, CDR1 is LNHDA and CDR2 is SQIVND (reference sequence). The DNA of the CDR3 is TGTGCCAGTAGTGACCTGCGGACACACGGAAACACCATATATTTT. Amino acid sequence: CASSDLRTHGNTIYF.

This clone was recorded only once. This sequence joins TRBV6-5 and TRBJ2-1; 8 bases fit TRBD2. After removal of 3 bases from V and 10 bases from J, the junction contained 2 bases not matched to a gene. Germline-derived CDR1 and CDR2 are MNHEY and SVGAGI. CDR3 length equals 12 residues. The CDR3 here is CASSYPGGEQFF. The CDR3 DNA sequence: TGTGCCAGCAGTTATCCGGGAGGGGAGCAGTTCTTC.

The chain uses TRBV7-9 and TRBJ2-1; unclear D gene. This CDR3 region has 11 residues. V lost 5 bases to trimming and J lost 10 bases, with 9 bases between them. Germline lookup yields CDR1 SEHNR and CDR2 FQNEAQ (reference sequence). DNA of the CDR3: TGTGCCAGCAGCATTGCTCGGGAGCAGTTCTTC. Translated, it gives CASSIAREQFF.

This clone was detected only a few times. V and J are TRBV25-1 and TRBJ1-5; D perhaps matches TRBD1 (6 bases). Trimming removed 7 bases at V and 4 bases at J, with 14 bases between. Germline CDR1 is MGHDK and CDR2 is SYGVNS. The CDR3 is 14 amino acids. The CDR3 here is CASTEGTGNQPQHF. In DNA form, the CDR3 reads TGTGCCAGCACCGAAGGAACAGGGAATCAGCCCCAGCATTTT.

The genes are TRBV29-1 and TRBJ2-3; 7 bases are shared with TRBD2. Trimming cost V 6 bases and J 0 bases; bases outside gene matches: 3. Germline values: CDR1 SQVTM, CDR2 ANQGSEA. The CDR3 extends over 13 amino acids. Here the CDR3 DNA reads TGCAGCGTCTGGGGAGGGAGCACAGATACGCAGTATTTT. It yields the protein CSVWGGSTDTQYF.

V usage is TRBV5-1 and J usage is TRBJ1-5; D call uncertain. Germline V gene lookup returns CDR1 SGHRS and CDR2 YFSETQ. This CDR3 has 12 residues. Trimming pared 2 bases from V and 5 bases from J, leaving 5 bases between. CDR3 region: CASSFPDQPQHF. The CDR3 nucleotides read TGCGCCAGCAGCTTCCCGGATCAGCCCCAGCATTTT.

This clone has a single count. The chain employs TRBV15 and TRBJ2-1; 8 positions agree with TRBD1. Germline-derived CDR1 and CDR2 are LNHNV and YYDKDF (reference sequence). Trimming cost V 0 bases and J 4 bases; bases outside gene matches: 5. The CDR3 extends over 16 amino acids. DNA for the CDR3: TGTGCCACCAGCAGAGACAGAGACAGGGGTTACAATGAGCAGTTCTTC. Translation gives CATSRDRDRGYNEQFF. Looking up the rest from reference TRBV15 and TRBJ2-1 gives the full variable domain: DAMVIQNPRYQVTQFGKPVTLSCSQTLNHNVMYWYQQKSSQAPKLLFHYYDKDFNNEADTPDNFQSRRPNTSFCFLDIRSPGLGDTAMYLCATSRDRDRGYNEQFFGPGTRLTVL.

A few counts support this clone. The chain is built from TRBV6-5 and TRBJ2-7; weak D call: TRBD2 (5 bases). Germline CDR1 and CDR2: MNHEY and SVGAGI. The V and J ends lost 2 bases and 3 bases respectively, with 11 bases between them. This CDR3 is built from 14 residues. The CDR3 DNA reads as TGTGCCAGCAGTTACGCCGGGGAGAGCTACGAGCAGTACTTC. Amino acid sequence: CASSYAGESYEQYF.